This T cell receptor (beta chain) was identified in a study of T cell repertoires in cytomegalovirus infection. Study at large: CMV infection together with matching HLA type was indicated by public TCR beta signatures.

Via MiXCR, TCRdb re-called the reads, giving one row per CDR3 protein. This table has roughly 720,000 distinct CDR3 sequences, 35% to 45% appearing once. Notes on this clonotype: The antigen is unknown. In this CDR3 the conserved last residue, phenylalanine or tryptophan, is missing, so a read error is likely.

General study points: Across the ex vivo response, the dominant clonotypes were HLA-C-restricted CMV-specific TCR beta clonotypes. Totalled public TCR beta family frequency picked out people who carried CMV plus the relevant HLA.

The V gene end was trimmed by 6 bases and the J gene end by 6 bases; junction bases not matched to a gene: 3. This CDR3 contains 13 residues. The J gene is TRBJ2-1, the V gene TRBV12-3 or TRBV12-4, with 9 bases aligning to TRBD1. Sequencing was done on a sample of PBMCs. The receptor was isolated from a human donor in good health (CMV status not recorded). Some clones in this sample may be carry-over from other donors' samples. This CDR3 is CASRGTGSNEQFL. The CDR3 nucleotides read TGTGCCAGCAGGGGGACAGGGAGCAATGAGCAGTTCCTC.